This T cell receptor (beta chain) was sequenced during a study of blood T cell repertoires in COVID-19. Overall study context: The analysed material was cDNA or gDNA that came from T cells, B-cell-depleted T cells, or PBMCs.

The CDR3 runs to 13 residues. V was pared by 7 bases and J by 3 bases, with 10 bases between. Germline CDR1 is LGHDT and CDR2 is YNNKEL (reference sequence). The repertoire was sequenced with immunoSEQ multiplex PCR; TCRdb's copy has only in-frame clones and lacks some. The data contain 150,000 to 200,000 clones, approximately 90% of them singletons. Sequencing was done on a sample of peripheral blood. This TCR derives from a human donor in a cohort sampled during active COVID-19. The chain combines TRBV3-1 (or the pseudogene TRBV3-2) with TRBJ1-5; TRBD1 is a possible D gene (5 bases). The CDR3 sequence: CASIWGDNQPQHF. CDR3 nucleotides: TGTGCCAGCATTTGGGGGGACAATCAGCCCCAGCATTTT.